A single sample gave rise to the 15 T cell receptor beta chains below, sequenced in a study of post-analysis software for immune sequencing data. Regarding the study as a whole: Patients had higher frequencies than controls of five or six TRBV segments, including TRBV5-6, TRBV5-1 and TRBV20-1.

TCR beta cDNA libraries included unique molecular identifiers. TCRdb re-called the PCR reads through MiXCR, storing one row per CDR3 protein. The sample holds 650,000 to 900,000 distinct CDR3 sequences, about half seen once. These TCRs' antigens remain unknown. Material for sequencing was blood. The source of these receptors is a girl aged 10-17 years with multiple sclerosis.

This clonotype was picked up a small number of times. The rearrangement joins TRBV27 to TRBJ2-1; 9 bases map to TRBD2. V lost 7 bases to trimming and J lost 9 bases; unmatched junction nucleotides: 10. Germline CDR1 MNHEY, CDR2 SMNVEV (reference sequence). The CDR3 extends over 14 amino acids. This chain's CDR3 is CASTLAGRLGEQFF. CDR3 DNA sequence: TGTGCCAGCACCCTAGCGGGACGCCTTGGTGAGCAGTTCTTC.

CDR3 DNA: TGTGCCAGCAGCCAAGACAGGGTCTCTGAAGCTTTCTTT. It codes for CASSQDRVSEAFF. V usage is TRBV14 and J usage is TRBJ1-1; D possibly corresponds to TRBD1 (5 bases). Germline values: CDR1 SGHDN, CDR2 FVKESK. The CDR3 loop spans 13 amino acids. Trimming shortened V by 0 bases and J by 6 bases, and 8 bases separated the two germline ends.

The sample holds many counts of this clonotype. This chain uses TRBV5-6 with TRBJ2-6; D remains ambiguous. Trimming shortened V by 3 bases and J by 0 bases, and 10 bases separated the two germline ends. Germline V gene sequence: CDR1 SGHDT, CDR2 YYEEEE. This CDR3 spans 16 amino acids. The CDR3 DNA follows: TGTGCCAGCAGCTCTGACCGTCACTCTGGGGCCAACGTCCTGACTTTC. Protein: CASSSDRHSGANVLTF. The full variable domain, its missing parts supplied by reference TRBV5-6 and TRBJ2-6, is DAGVTQSPTHLIKTRGQQVTLRCSPKSGHDTVSWYQQALGQGPQFIFQYYEEEERQRGNFPDRFSGHQFPNYSSELNVNALLLGDSALYLCASSSDRHSGANVLTFGAGSRLTVL.

The V gene is TRBV15, the J gene TRBJ2-1, with 8 bases fitting TRBD2. Looked up from germline, CDR1 is LNHNV and CDR2 is YYDKDF (reference sequence). The CDR3 sequence is 17 residues long. Unmatched junction bases numbered 16, after V lost 3 bases and J lost 9 bases. The CDR3 spells CATSSPSSGRAYGEQFF. In DNA form, the CDR3 reads TGTGCCACCAGCAGCCCATCCTCCGGGAGGGCCTATGGTGAGCAGTTCTTC.

The chain uses TRBV5-5 and TRBJ2-1; D is undetermined. The germline V gene has CDR1 SGHKS and CDR2 YYEKEE (reference sequence). The ends were cut back, 0 bases at V and 9 bases at J, with 25 bases in the middle. CDR3 size: 18 residues. The CDR3 loop reads CASSLEGGRSLGGGEQFF. The CDR3 DNA reads TGTGCCAGCAGCTTGGAGGGCGGCAGGAGTCTGGGTGGCGGTGAGCAGTTCTTC. The full variable domain, rest sourced from reference TRBV5-5 and TRBJ2-1, is DAGVTQSPTHLIKTRGQQVTLRCSPISGHKSVSWYQQVLGQGPQFIFQYYEKEERGRGNFPDRFSARQFPNYSSELNVNALLLGDSALYLCASSLEGGRSLGGGEQFFGPGTRLTVL.

This clonotype was seen more than once but under ten times. The rearrangement joins TRBV5-1 to TRBJ2-5; D may be TRBD2 (5 bases). The CDR3 runs to 14 residues. The germline V gene has CDR1 SGHRS and CDR2 YFSETQ. V dropped 0 bases and J dropped 5 bases, with 11 bases sitting between them. The DNA of the CDR3 is TGCGCCAGCAGCTTGGCCGCCGGGAAGGAGACCCAGTACTTC. Translated: CASSLAAGKETQYF.

In this sample, this clonotype turned up a few times. CDR3 protein: CASSLKGGGEQYF. Here the CDR3 DNA reads TGTGCCAGCAGCTTAAAAGGAGGCGGCGAGCAGTACTTC. The rearrangement uses TRBV11-3 and TRBJ2-7; D possibly corresponds to TRBD2 (5 bases). Germline-derived CDR1 and CDR2 are SGHNT and YENEEA. Trimming pared 2 bases from V and 6 bases from J, leaving 11 bases between. This CDR3 has 13 amino acids.

The chain has TRBV10-3 and TRBJ2-5; 9 bases map to TRBD2. V gave up 2 bases and J gave up 4 bases; unmatched junction bases: 8. The germline V gene encodes CDR1 ENHRY and CDR2 SYGVKD. The CDR3 has 16 amino acids. CDR3 protein: CAISEEAGGPGETQYF. CDR3 DNA sequence: TGTGCCATCAGTGAGGAGGCGGGAGGGCCGGGAGAGACCCAGTACTTC.

This clonotype has a handful of counts. The chain uses TRBV9 and TRBJ1-1; D uncertain. Trimming stripped 0 bases from V and 1 base from J, with 13 bases between. The CDR3 totals 16 residues. Germline V gene data show CDR1 as SGDLS and CDR2 as YYNGEE. CDR3 residues: CASSVDFRAGNTEAFF. The CDR3 nucleotides read TGTGCCAGCAGCGTAGACTTTCGGGCTGGGAACACTGAAGCTTTCTTT.

The rearrangement links TRBV5-1 to TRBJ2-1; D possibly corresponds to TRBD1 (5 bases). Germline V gene sequence: CDR1 SGHRS, CDR2 YFSETQ. V gave up 0 bases and J gave up 4 bases, with 20 bases separating them. This CDR3 comprises 18 residues. The CDR3 DNA is TGCGCCAGCAGCTTGGCCGGCGGTGGGGCACCTCCTTACAATGAGCAGTTCTTC. Its protein is CASSLAGGGAPPYNEQFF.

The V call is TRBV20-1, the J call TRBJ1-4; D not certain. Germline CDR1 and CDR2: DFQATT and SNEGSKA (reference sequence). Trimming pared 6 bases from V and 7 bases from J, leaving 6 bases between. The CDR3 contains 10 residues. CDR3: CSAKREKLFF. The CDR3 DNA reads TGCAGTGCAAAGCGTGAAAAACTGTTTTTT.

The chain links TRBV28 to TRBJ2-7, with TRBD1 matching 7 bases. V shed 4 bases and J 3 bases; nucleotides not matched to a gene: 9. This CDR3 comprises 15 residues. The germline V gene has CDR1 MDHEN and CDR2 SYDVKM. The CDR3 DNA sequence: TGTGCCAGCAGTTCCCCCGGACAGGCCCGCTACGAGCAGTACTTC. Protein product: CASSSPGQARYEQYF.

This clonotype occurred a few times. V usage is TRBV9 and J usage is TRBJ2-7; unclear D gene. In germline, CDR1 is SGDLS, CDR2 YYNGEE. The CDR3 contains 14 residues. The germline V and J ends were trimmed by 0 bases and 3 bases, with 10 bases remaining between them. The CDR3 loop is CASSVGAGVYEQYF. The CDR3 region has the DNA TGTGCCAGCAGCGTAGGAGCAGGAGTCTACGAGCAGTACTTC. Together with reference TRBV9 and TRBJ2-7, the CDR3 gives the full variable domain: DSGVTQTPKHLITATGQRVTLRCSPRSGDLSVYWYQQSLDQGLQFLIQYYNGEERAKGNILERFSAQQFPDLHSELNLSSLELGDSALYFCASSVGAGVYEQYFGPGTRLTVT.

The V and J genes are TRBV7-9 and TRBJ1-2, with 8 bases identical to TRBD1. In germline, CDR1 is SEHNR, CDR2 FQNEAQ (reference sequence). The trim removed 3 bases at V and 6 bases at J, leaving 9 bases unmatched. This CDR3 contains 15 residues. CDR3 DNA sequence: TGTGCCAGCAGCTTCTTTCGGACAGGGTCCGATGGCTACACCTTC. It yields the protein CASSFFRTGSDGYTF.

This clonotype was seen a few times. The chain uses TRBV29-1 and TRBJ2-1, with D possibly TRBD2 on 6 matching bases. The V gene's germline CDR1 is SQVTM and CDR2 ANQGSEA. The CDR3 is 15 amino acids. Trimming cost V 7 bases and J 4 bases, with 20 bases left between them. CDR3 in DNA: TGCAGCGCGGTCCCCTTAAAGGAGGGATACAATGAGCAGTTCTTC. Its protein product is CSAVPLKEGYNEQFF.